The rows below give T cell receptor beta chains drawn from one sample of a study of T cells in Graves' hyperthyroidism and ophthalmopathy. TCRdb itself ran the multiplex PCR reads through MiXCR, one entry per CDR3 protein. The sample yields around 400,000 distinct CDR3 sequences, roughly 15% seen once. The sequencing sample was made of blood. The receptors stem from a woman aged 55-70 years with Graves' ophthalmopathy. CDR3s include the opening cysteine and the closing phenylalanine or tryptophan. D genes are given only for firm matches. A row's size may be missing; if present it is once, few, many or a size class.

D gene | clone size | J gene | V gene | CDR3 protein | CDR3 DNA
NA | few | TRBJ2-3 | TRBV13 | CASGRERDTQYF | TGTGCCAGTGGTCGGGAGCGGGATACGCAGTATTTT
NA | many | TRBJ2-3 | TRBV18 | CASSSARPADTQYF | TGTGCCAGCTCATCCGCACGGCCCGCAGATACGCAGTATTTT
TRBD1 | many | TRBJ2-7 | TRBV29-1 | CSGMTGDPREQYF | TGCAGCGGGATGACAGGGGACCCGCGCGAGCAGTACTTC
NA | many | TRBJ1-1 | TRBV5-1 | CASSLGSTLNTEAFF | TGCGCCAGCAGCTTGGGATCAACCCTGAACACTGAAGCTTTCTTT
NA | many | TRBJ1-1 | TRBV7-3 | CASSSTGNTEAFF | TGTGCCAGCTCATCCACGGGTAACACTGAAGCTTTCTTT
NA | many | TRBJ2-7 | TRBV29-1 | CSVEDPRREQYF | TGCAGCGTTGAAGATCCCCGTCGCGAGCAGTACTTC
NA | many | TRBJ1-2 | TRBV6-1 | CASKPLEGDYGYTF | TGTGCCAGTAAACCGCTAGAGGGAGACTATGGCTACACCTTC
NA | NA | TRBJ1-1 | TRBV2 | CASSGGGNTEAFF | TGTGCCAGCAGTGGTGGCGGGAACACTGAAGCTTTCTTT
NA | many | TRBJ2-7 | TRBV2 | CASGDGSYEQYF | TGTGCCAGCGGAGACGGTTCCTACGAGCAGTACTTC
NA | NA | TRBJ2-7 | TRBV11-2 | CASSLSNSFAYEQYF | TGTGCCAGCAGCCTGAGCAACAGTTTCGCCTACGAGCAGTACTTC
TRBD2 | many | TRBJ2-1 | TRBV6-5 | CASSYRLAGGNNEQFF | TGTGCCAGCAGTTACAGACTAGCGGGAGGGAACAATGAGCAGTTCTTC
TRBD1 | many | TRBJ2-7 | TRBV7-8 | CASRLPGTGTTYEQYF | TGTGCCAGCAGGCTCCCCGGGACAGGGACCACCTACGAGCAGTACTTC
NA | NA | TRBJ2-7 | TRBV7-9 | CASSLVPDADDEQYF | TGTGCCAGCAGCTTAGTTCCGGACGCGGATGACGAGCAGTACTTC
NA | few | TRBJ2-2 | TRBV24-1 | CATSDFGGTANTGEPFF | TGTGCCACCAGTGACTTTGGCGGGACAGCGAACACCGGGGAGCCGTTTTTT
NA | many | TRBJ2-5 | TRBV28 | CASSRWAKETQYF | TGTGCCAGCAGTCGCTGGGCCAAAGAGACCCAGTACTTC
NA | many | TRBJ2-7 | TRBV20-1 | CSARDRSRVASYEQYF | TGCAGTGCTAGAGATAGATCCCGGGTGGCCTCCTACGAGCAGTACTTC
NA | many | TRBJ2-4 | TRBV7-2 | CASSLEQGRAKNIQYF | TGTGCCAGCAGCTTAGAGCAGGGTCGGGCCAAAAACATTCAGTACTTC
NA | NA | TRBJ2-3 | TRBV5-1 | CASSLADPGVDTQYF | TGCGCCAGCAGCTTGGCCGACCCGGGGGTAGATACGCAGTATTTT
TRBD2 | many | TRBJ2-7 | TRBV20-1 | CSASRAGGLSYEQYF | TGCAGTGCTAGTAGAGCGGGAGGGCTCTCCTACGAGCAGTACTTC
TRBD1 | many | TRBJ1-2 | TRBV5-1 | CASSYSGTGNYGYTF | TGCGCCAGCAGCTACTCCGGGACAGGGAACTATGGCTACACCTTC